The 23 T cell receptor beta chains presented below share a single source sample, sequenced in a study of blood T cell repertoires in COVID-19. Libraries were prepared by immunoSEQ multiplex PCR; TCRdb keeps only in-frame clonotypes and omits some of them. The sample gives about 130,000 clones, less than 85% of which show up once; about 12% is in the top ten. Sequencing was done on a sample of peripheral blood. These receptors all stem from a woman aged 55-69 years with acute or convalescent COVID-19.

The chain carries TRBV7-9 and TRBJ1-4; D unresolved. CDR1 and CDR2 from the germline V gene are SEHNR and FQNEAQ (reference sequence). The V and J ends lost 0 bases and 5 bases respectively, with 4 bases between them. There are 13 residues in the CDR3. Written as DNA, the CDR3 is TGTGCCAGCAGCTTAGCGCTAAATGAAAAACTGTTTTTT. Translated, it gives CASSLALNEKLFF.

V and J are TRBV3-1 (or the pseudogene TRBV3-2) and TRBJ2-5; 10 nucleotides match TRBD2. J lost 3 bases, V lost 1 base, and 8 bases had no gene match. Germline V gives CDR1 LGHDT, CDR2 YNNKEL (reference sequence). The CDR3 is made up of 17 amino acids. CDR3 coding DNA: TGTGCCAGCAGCCAAGGCCCCCCGAGCGGGGGGGAAGAGACCCAGTACTTC. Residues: CASSQGPPSGGEETQYF.

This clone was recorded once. The CDR3 protein is CASSPGTVSSYNEQFF. CDR3 coding DNA: TGTGCCAGCTCACCGGGGACAGTGAGCTCCTACAATGAGCAGTTCTTC. The chain carries TRBV18 and TRBJ2-1; 7 bases match TRBD1. CDR3 length: 16 residues. CDR1 is KGHSH and CDR2 is LQKENI in the germline V gene. Trimming at V came to 3 bases and at J to 0 bases, leaving 5 bases not matched to a gene. Looking up the rest from reference TRBV18 and TRBJ2-1 gives the full variable domain: NAGVMQNPRHLVRRRGQEARLRCSPMKGHSHVYWYRQLPEEGLKFMVYLQKENIIDESGMPKERFSAEFPKEGPSILRIQQVVRGDSAAYFCASSPGTVSSYNEQFFGPGTRLTVL.

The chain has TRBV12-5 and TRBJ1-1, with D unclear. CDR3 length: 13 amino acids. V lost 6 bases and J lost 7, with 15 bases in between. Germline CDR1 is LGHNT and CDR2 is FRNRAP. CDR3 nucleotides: TGTGCTAGTGGCCTCGGAAGAGGGAATGAAGCTTTCTTT. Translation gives CASGLGRGNEAFF.

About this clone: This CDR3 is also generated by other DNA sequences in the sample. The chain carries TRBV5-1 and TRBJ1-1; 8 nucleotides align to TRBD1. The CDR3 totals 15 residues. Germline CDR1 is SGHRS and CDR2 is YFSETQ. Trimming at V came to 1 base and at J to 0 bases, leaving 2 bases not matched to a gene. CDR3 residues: CASSLRQGMNTEAFF. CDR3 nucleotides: TGCGCCAGCAGCTTGCGACAGGGGATGAACACTGAAGCTTTCTTT.

This chain's CDR3 is CASSPGTANTGELFF. As DNA, the CDR3 is TGTGCCAGCTCACCCGGGACAGCGAACACCGGGGAGCTGTTTTTT. The chain recombines TRBV18 with TRBJ2-2; 7 bases agree with TRBD1. The V and J ends lost 3 bases and 0 bases, in that order; junction bases with no gene match: 1. This CDR3 spans 15 amino acids. Germline V gene sequence: CDR1 KGHSH, CDR2 LQKENI. Looking up the rest from reference TRBV18 and TRBJ2-2 gives the full variable domain: NAGVMQNPRHLVRRRGQEARLRCSPMKGHSHVYWYRQLPEEGLKFMVYLQKENIIDESGMPKERFSAEFPKEGPSILRIQQVVRGDSAAYFCASSPGTANTGELFFGEGSRLTVL.

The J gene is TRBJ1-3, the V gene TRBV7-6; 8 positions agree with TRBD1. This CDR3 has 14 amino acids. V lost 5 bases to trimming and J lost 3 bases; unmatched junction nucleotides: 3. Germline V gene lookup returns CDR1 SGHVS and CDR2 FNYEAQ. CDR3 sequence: CASSPGTGGNTIYF. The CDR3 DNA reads TGTGCCAGCAGCCCTGGGACAGGTGGAAACACCATATATTTT.

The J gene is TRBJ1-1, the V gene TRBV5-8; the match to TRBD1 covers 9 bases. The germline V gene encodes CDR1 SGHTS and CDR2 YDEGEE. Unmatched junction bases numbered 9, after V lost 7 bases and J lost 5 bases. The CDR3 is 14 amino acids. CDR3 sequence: CASATGGARTEAFF. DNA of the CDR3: TGTGCCAGCGCTACAGGGGGCGCACGGACTGAAGCTTTCTTT.

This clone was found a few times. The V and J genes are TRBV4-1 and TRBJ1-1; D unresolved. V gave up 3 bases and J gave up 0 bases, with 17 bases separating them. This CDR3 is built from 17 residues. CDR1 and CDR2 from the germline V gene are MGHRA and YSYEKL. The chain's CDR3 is CASSHELRTTVNTEAFF. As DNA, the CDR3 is TGCGCCAGCAGCCACGAACTACGGACTACAGTGAACACTGAAGCTTTCTTT.

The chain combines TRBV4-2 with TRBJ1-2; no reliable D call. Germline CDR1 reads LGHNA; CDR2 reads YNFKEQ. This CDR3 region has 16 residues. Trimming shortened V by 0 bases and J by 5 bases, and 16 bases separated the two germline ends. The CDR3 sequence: CASSQDGRRAGYGYTF. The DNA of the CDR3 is TGTGCCAGCAGCCAAGATGGTCGGAGGGCGGGGTATGGCTACACCTTC.

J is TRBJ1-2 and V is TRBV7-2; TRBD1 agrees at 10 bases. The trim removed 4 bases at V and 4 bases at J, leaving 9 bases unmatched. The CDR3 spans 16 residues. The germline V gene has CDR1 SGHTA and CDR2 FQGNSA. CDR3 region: CASSSRDRGSLYGYTF. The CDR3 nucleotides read TGTGCCAGCAGCTCCCGGGACAGGGGATCCCTCTATGGCTACACCTTC.

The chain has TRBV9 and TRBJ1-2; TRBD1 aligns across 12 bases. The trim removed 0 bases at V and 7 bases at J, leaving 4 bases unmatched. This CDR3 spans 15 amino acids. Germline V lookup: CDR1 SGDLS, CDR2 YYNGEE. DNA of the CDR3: TGTGCCAGCAGCGTAGGGGGACAGGGGGCCGCTGGCTACACCTTC. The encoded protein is CASSVGGQGAAGYTF.

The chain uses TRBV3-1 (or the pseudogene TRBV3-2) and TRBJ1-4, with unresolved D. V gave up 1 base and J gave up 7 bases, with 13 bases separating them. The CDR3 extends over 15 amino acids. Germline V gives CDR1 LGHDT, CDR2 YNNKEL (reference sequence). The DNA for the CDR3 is TGTGCCAGCAGCCAAGGGACTACCTTAATTGAAAAACTGTTTTTT. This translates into CASSQGTTLIEKLFF.

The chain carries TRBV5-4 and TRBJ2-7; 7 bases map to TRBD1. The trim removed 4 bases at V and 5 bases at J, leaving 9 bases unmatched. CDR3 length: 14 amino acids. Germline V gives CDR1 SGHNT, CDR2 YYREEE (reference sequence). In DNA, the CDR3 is TGTGCCAGCAGCGCGACAGGGAATCTCAACGAGCAGTACTTC. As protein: CASSATGNLNEQYF.

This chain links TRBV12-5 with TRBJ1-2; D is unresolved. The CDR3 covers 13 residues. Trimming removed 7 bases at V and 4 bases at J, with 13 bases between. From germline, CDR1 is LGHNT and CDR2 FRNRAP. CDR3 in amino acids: CASAYGLPYGYTF. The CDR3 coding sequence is TGTGCTAGTGCTTACGGTCTACCCTATGGCTACACCTTC.

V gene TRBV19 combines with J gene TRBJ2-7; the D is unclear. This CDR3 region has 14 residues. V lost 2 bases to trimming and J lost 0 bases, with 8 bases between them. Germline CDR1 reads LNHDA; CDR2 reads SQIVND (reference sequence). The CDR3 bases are TGTGCCAGTAGTATACGTCCCTACTCCTACGAGCAGTACTTC. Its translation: CASSIRPYSYEQYF.

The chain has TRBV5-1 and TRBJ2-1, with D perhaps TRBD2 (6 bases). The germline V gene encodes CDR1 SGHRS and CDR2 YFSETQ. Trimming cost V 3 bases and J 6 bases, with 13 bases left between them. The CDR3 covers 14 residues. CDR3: CASSSTSTSNEQFF. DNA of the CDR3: TGCGCCAGCAGCTCTACGTCGACTAGCAATGAGCAGTTCTTC.

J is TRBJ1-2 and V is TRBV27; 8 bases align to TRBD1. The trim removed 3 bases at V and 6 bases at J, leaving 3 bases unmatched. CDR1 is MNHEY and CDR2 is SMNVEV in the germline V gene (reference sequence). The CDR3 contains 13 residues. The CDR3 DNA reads TGTGCCAGCAGTTTCAGGGGGCTTAATGGCTACACCTTC. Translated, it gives CASSFRGLNGYTF.

CDR3 amino acids: CATKQGGYTF. As DNA, the CDR3 is TGTGCCACCAAACAGGGTGGCTACACCTTC. The rearrangement joins TRBV19 to TRBJ1-2, with a tentative D call TRBD1 (6 bases). The CDR3 is made up of 10 amino acids. Trimming took off 10 bases at V and 7 bases at J, with 10 bases between the two ends. Per the germline V gene, CDR1 is LNHDA and CDR2 is SQIVND (reference sequence).

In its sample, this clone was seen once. The CDR3 loop reads CASSLGALAGGDTQYF. In nucleotides, the CDR3 is TGTGCCAGCAGCTTAGGGGCGCTAGCGGGCGGGGATACGCAGTATTTT. This chain links TRBV7-9 with TRBJ2-3; 8 nucleotides agree with TRBD2. This CDR3 is 16 amino acids long. Germline V gene lookup returns CDR1 SEHNR and CDR2 FQNEAQ (reference sequence). V trimming: 1 base; J trimming: 6 bases; junction bases outside the gene matches: 9.

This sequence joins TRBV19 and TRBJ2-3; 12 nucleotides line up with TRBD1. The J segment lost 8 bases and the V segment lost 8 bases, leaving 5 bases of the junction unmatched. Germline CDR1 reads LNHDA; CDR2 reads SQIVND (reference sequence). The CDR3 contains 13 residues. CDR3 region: CASGTGGFLTQYF. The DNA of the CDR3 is TGTGCCAGTGGGACAGGGGGCTTTCTTACGCAGTATTTT.

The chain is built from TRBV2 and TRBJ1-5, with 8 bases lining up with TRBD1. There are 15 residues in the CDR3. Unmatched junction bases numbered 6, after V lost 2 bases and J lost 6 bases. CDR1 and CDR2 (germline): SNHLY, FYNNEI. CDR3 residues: CASSEISGGGQPQHF. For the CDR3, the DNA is TGTGCCAGCAGTGAAATTTCAGGGGGCGGTCAGCCCCAGCATTTT.

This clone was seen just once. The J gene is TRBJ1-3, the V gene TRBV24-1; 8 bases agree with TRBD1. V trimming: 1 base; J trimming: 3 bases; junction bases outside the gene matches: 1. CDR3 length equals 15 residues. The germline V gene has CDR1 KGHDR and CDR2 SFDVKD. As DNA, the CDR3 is TGTGCCACCAGTGATTTCGACAGGGGTGGAAACACCATATATTTT. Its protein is CATSDFDRGGNTIYF.